The sequence of this TCR beta chain was determined in a study of cytomegalovirus exposure and HLA in healthy donors. Study as a whole: Drawn from HLA-typed donors, approximately 85 million unique TCRs were held in an early data release. Regarding the study as a whole: The study designated 150 or so TCR beta chains cytomegalovirus-associated. Donor immune exposure was known only as CMV serostatus.

From germline, CDR1 is MNHEY and CDR2 SVGAGI. Trimming shortened V by 7 bases and J by 2 bases, and 17 bases separated the two germline ends. The CDR3 length is 15 residues. PCR was performed using 60 Vbeta and 13 Jbeta primers. Profiling relied on immunoSEQ multiplex PCR, and the TCRdb table lists in-frame clones only, not all of them. The sample contains over 150,000 clones, approximately 80% of which appear only once. A note on this clone: Antigen: not known.

The chain combines TRBV6-5 with TRBJ1-2; D is uncertain. The source material was PBMCs. The source of this sequence is a man in his thirties or forties in good health and CMV-seropositive. The CDR3 protein is CASTPRSGGNYGYTF. CDR3 sequence (DNA): TGTGCCAGCACCCCAAGGTCCGGAGGGAACTATGGCTACACCTTC.